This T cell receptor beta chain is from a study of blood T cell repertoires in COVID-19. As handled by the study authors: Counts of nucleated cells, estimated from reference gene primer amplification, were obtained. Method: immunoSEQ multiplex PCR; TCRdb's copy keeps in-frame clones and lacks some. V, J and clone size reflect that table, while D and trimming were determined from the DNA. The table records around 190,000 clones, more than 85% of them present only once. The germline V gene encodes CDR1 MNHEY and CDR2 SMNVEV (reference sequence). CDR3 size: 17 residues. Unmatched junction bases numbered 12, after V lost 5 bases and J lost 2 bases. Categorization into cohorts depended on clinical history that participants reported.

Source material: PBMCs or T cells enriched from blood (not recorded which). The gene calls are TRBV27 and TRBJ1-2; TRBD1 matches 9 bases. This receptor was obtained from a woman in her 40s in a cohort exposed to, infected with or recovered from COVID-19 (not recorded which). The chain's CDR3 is CASSLMKQGAKNYGYTF. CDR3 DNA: TGTGCCAGCAGTCTGATGAAACAGGGGGCGAAGAACTATGGCTACACCTTC.